The 15 T cell receptor beta chains below all came from one sample that was sequenced in a study of shared clonotypes between healthy human individuals. Measured with immunoSEQ multiplex PCR; TCRdb has only the in-frame clones, and not every one. The repertoire has roughly 1 million clones, roughly 80% of them found once; the top ten carry approximately 1.5%. Source material: memory CD4+ T cells sorted from blood. Indicated subset: CD45RA-negative fraction. The receptor source for this set is a man aged 18 to 35 in good health.

The chain employs TRBV21-1 and TRBJ1-2. TRBV21-1 is a known pseudogene. The CDR3 loop spans 17 amino acids. CDR3 bases: TGTGCCAGCAGCAAAGCCCACCTTCTCAAAGCCAACTATGGCTACACCTTC. It is translated as CASSKAHLLKANYGYTF.

CDR3 sequence: CAWSPRQGWVEKLFF. As DNA, the CDR3 is TGTGCCTGGAGTCCCAGACAGGGTTGGGTTGAAAAACTGTTTTTT. The chain recombines TRBV30 with TRBJ1-4; 7 bases align to TRBD1. The CDR3 contains 15 residues. V gave up 2 bases and J gave up 7 bases; unmatched junction bases: 10. Germline V gene sequence: CDR1 GTSNPN, CDR2 SVGIG (reference sequence).

This chain links TRBV18 with TRBJ1-2; D possibly corresponds to TRBD1 (5 bases). The CDR3 is made up of 16 amino acids. With 5 bases removed from V and 0 bases from J, the gap between germline ends came to 16 bases. CDR1 and CDR2 from the germline V gene are KGHSH and LQKENI. CDR3 in amino acids: CASSSNTGQTNYGYTF. The CDR3 DNA is TGTGCCAGCTCATCAAACACGGGGCAAACTAACTATGGCTACACCTTC.

V and J are TRBV9 and TRBJ1-2; 12 bases match TRBD1. The CDR3 has 16 amino acids. With 3 bases clipped from V and 7 bases from J, the junction kept 10 bases outside the gene matches. CDR1 and CDR2 from the germline V gene are SGDLS and YYNGEE. Here the CDR3 DNA reads TGTGCCAGCAGCGGAGTTGGGACAGGGGGCACTGGTGGCTACACCTTC. It translates to CASSGVGTGGTGGYTF.

The V call is TRBV5-1, the J call TRBJ2-2; D unresolved. CDR3 length: 16 amino acids. Trimming stripped 1 base from V and 4 bases from J, with 14 bases between. Germline V gene data show CDR1 as SGHRS and CDR2 as YFSETQ. The CDR3, as DNA: TGCGCCAGCAGCTTGCGGTCAAGTGCTTCCACCGGGGAGCTGTTTTTT. Protein sequence: CASSLRSSASTGELFF.

A few counts support this clone. The chain combines TRBV7-8 with TRBJ1-1; no firm D call. The CDR3 runs to 13 residues. V gave up 4 bases and J gave up 2 bases, with 8 bases separating them. Germline V gene data show CDR1 as SGHVS and CDR2 as FQNEAQ. This CDR3 reads CASSSLRNTEAFF. The DNA for the CDR3 is TGTGCCAGCAGCTCACTCCGCAACACTGAAGCTTTCTTT.

CDR3 bases: TGTGCCAGCAGTTTTACCACTTGGGAGGAGACCCAGTACTTC. Translation: CASSFTTWEETQYF. V and J are TRBV2 and TRBJ2-5, with TRBD2 as a possible D gene (5 bases). Trimming took 5 bases from V and 5 from J, leaving 15 bases between them. Germline CDR1 is SNHLY and CDR2 is FYNNEI. CDR3 length: 14 amino acids.

This chain links TRBV2 with TRBJ1-5, with 7 bases fitting TRBD1. The V and J ends lost 6 bases and 2 bases, in that order; junction bases with no gene match: 7. The CDR3 consists of 15 residues. Germline loops: CDR1 SNHLY, CDR2 FYNNEI. Here the CDR3 reads CASRSTGLGNQPQHF. CDR3 DNA: TGTGCCAGCAGGTCGACAGGGTTGGGCAATCAGCCCCAGCATTTT.

This chain links TRBV6-1 with TRBJ2-2; D may be TRBD1 or TRBD2 (5 bases each). CDR1 is MNHNS and CDR2 is SASEGT in the germline V gene. CDR3 size: 14 residues. V was shortened by 7 bases and J by 5 bases, with 14 bases between the two germline ends. The CDR3 loop reads CASKDWGGTGELFF. The CDR3 DNA follows: TGTGCCAGCAAAGACTGGGGCGGGACCGGGGAGCTGTTTTTT.

The chain combines TRBV5-6 with TRBJ1-2, with no clear D. Between the trimmed V and J ends, which lost 2 bases and 7 bases, there was a span of 15 bases. In germline, CDR1 is SGHDT, CDR2 YYEEEE. CDR3 length equals 14 residues. CDR3 bases: TGTGCCAGCAGCTTTTTGTCAGGAGTTCTTGGCTACACCTTC. Translated, it gives CASSFLSGVLGYTF.

The chain employs TRBV19 and TRBJ1-6, with D possibly matching TRBD1 (5 bases). Germline CDR1 LNHDA, CDR2 SQIVND (reference sequence). CDR3 length equals 18 residues. The ends were cut back, 5 bases at V and 0 bases at J, with 17 bases in the middle. In nucleotides, the CDR3 is TGTGCCAGTAGTTTCGGTGTTGGGGGAAGCTCCTATAATTCACCCCTCCACTTT. It codes for CASSFGVGGSSYNSPLHF.

The V call is TRBV5-8, the J call TRBJ1-1; TRBD1 matches 7 bases. The CDR3 length is 14 residues. V trimming: 7 bases; J trimming: 4 bases; junction bases outside the gene matches: 10. Germline V gene lookup returns CDR1 SGHTS and CDR2 YDEGEE. The DNA of the CDR3 is TGTGCCAGCGTAGTCCAGGGGGGCCTCACTGAAGCTTTCTTT. This gives the protein CASVVQGGLTEAFF. Full variable domain (rest looked up from reference TRBV5-8 and TRBJ1-1): EAGVTQSPTHLIKTRGQQATLRCSPISGHTSVYWYQQALGLGLQFLLWYDEGEERNRGNFPPRFSGRQFPNYSSELNVNALELEDSALYLCASVVQGGLTEAFFGQGTRLTVV.

This chain uses TRBV2 with TRBJ1-4; TRBD1 matches 7 bases. The CDR3 runs 15 residues. J was trimmed by 8 bases and V by 5 bases; bases with no gene match: 11. The germline V gene has CDR1 SNHLY and CDR2 FYNNEI. The CDR3 protein is CASSPDRVGEEKLFF. The CDR3 DNA reads as TGTGCCAGCAGTCCAGACAGGGTCGGAGAGGAAAAACTGTTTTTT. Full variable domain (outside the CDR3, taken from reference TRBV2 and TRBJ1-4): EPEVTQTPSHQVTQMGQEVILRCVPISNHLYFYWYRQILGQKVEFLVSFYNNEISEKSEIFDDQFSVERPDGSNFTLKIRSTKLEDSAMYFCASSPDRVGEEKLFFGSGTQLSVL.

The rearrangement links TRBV5-1 to TRBJ2-7; a weak D match, TRBD1 (6 bases). V was trimmed by 3 bases and J by 0 bases, leaving 10 bases between them. The CDR3 covers 14 residues. The germline V gene encodes CDR1 SGHRS and CDR2 YFSETQ. The CDR3 is CASSWTDPSYEQYF. The CDR3 nucleotides read TGCGCCAGCAGCTGGACAGACCCCTCCTACGAGCAGTACTTC. Full variable domain (outside the CDR3, taken from reference TRBV5-1 and TRBJ2-7): KAGVTQTPRYLIKTRGQQVTLSCSPISGHRSVSWYQQTPGQGLQFLFEYFSETQRNKGNFPGRFSGRQFSNSRSEMNVSTLELGDSALYLCASSWTDPSYEQYFGPGTRLTVT.

This clone was seen only once. J is TRBJ2-3 and V is TRBV7-2; maybe TRBD2 (5 bases). V shed 5 bases and J shed 5 bases, with 23 bases lying between them. Germline-derived CDR1 and CDR2 are SGHTA and FQGNSA. The CDR3 consists of 17 residues. The CDR3 is CASSPPTSGVRRDTQYF. CDR3 bases: TGTGCCAGCAGCCCTCCTACTTCCGGGGTGCGGCGAGATACGCAGTATTTT.